What follows are 23 T cell receptor beta chains derived from one specimen sequenced in a study of blood T cells in healthy people across ages. Using a J-beta primer mix together with a sample-barcoded 5' primer, a second PCR was run for roughly 6 to 11 cycles. TCRdb re-called the 5' RACE reads with MiXCR, one entry per CDR3 protein. The data contain about 1.1 million distinct CDR3 sequences, around two fifths of them singletons. The specimen was blood. Receptors were obtained from a man aged 18 to 29 in good health.

This clonotype was recorded a few times. J is TRBJ1-2 and V is TRBV4-1; possible D gene TRBD1, 6 bases. The CDR3 is 14 amino acids. V was shortened by 1 base and J by 4 bases, with 10 bases between the two germline ends. In germline, CDR1 is MGHRA, CDR2 YSYEKL. The CDR3 nucleotides are TGCGCCAGCAGCCAAGGGACAGCAATCTATGGCTACACCTTC. This encodes CASSQGTAIYGYTF.

The rearrangement joins TRBV7-4 to TRBJ2-7; 9 bases map to TRBD1. The CDR3 totals 14 residues. CDR1 is SGHVT and CDR2 is SQSDAQ in the germline V gene. V lost 7 bases, J lost 3 bases, and 7 bases stayed unmatched. Written as DNA, the CDR3 is TGTGCCAGCACTGAAGGGACAGGGAACTACGAGCAGTACTTC. Translated: CASTEGTGNYEQYF.

This chain links TRBV4-3 with TRBJ2-7; the D gene is possibly TRBD2 (6 bases). The J call may be in error: the DNA end matches TRBJ2-4 better. Germline CDR1 LGHNA, CDR2 YSLEER. CDR3 length: 16 residues. CDR3 loop: CASSQAENTLGGIQYF. CDR3 DNA sequence: TGCGCCAGCAGCCAAGCTGAAAATACCCTGGGGGGCATTCAGTACTTC.

The rearrangement links TRBV20-1 to TRBJ1-2; the D is unclear. Germline V gene sequence: CDR1 DFQATT, CDR2 SNEGSKA (reference sequence). CDR3 length: 16 residues. Trimming took off 6 bases at V and 7 bases at J, with 27 bases between the two ends. CDR3: CSAAGRVKSKAGGYTF. DNA for the CDR3: TGCAGTGCGGCGGGTAGGGTAAAATCTAAAGCCGGTGGCTACACCTTC.

This clonotype was detected only a few times. This sequence joins TRBV27 and TRBJ1-1; TRBD1 is a possible D gene (5 bases). V was clipped by 9 bases and J by 5 bases, with 16 bases between them. CDR3 length equals 13 residues. Germline V gene data show CDR1 as MNHEY and CDR2 as SMNVEV (reference sequence). The CDR3 sequence: CASQTELETEAFF. In nucleotides, the CDR3 is TGTGCCAGTCAGACAGAGCTTGAAACTGAAGCTTTCTTT.

The chain recombines TRBV7-2 with TRBJ2-5; 8 bases match TRBD2. The CDR3 totals 15 residues. V shed 2 bases, J shed 11 bases, and the junction held 13 bases outside the gene matches. Per germline, CDR1 SGHTA and CDR2 FQGNSA. Written as DNA, the CDR3 is TGTGCCAGCAGCTTATCGAGAGAAAGAGCGGGGGAGCAGTACTTC. Translated: CASSLSRERAGEQYF.

V usage is TRBV20-1 and J usage is TRBJ1-1, with 7 nucleotides matching TRBD1. This CDR3 has 14 residues. Germline V gene data show CDR1 as DFQATT and CDR2 as SNEGSKA (reference sequence). V lost 5 bases and J lost 0; bases outside the gene matches: 6. This chain's CDR3 is CSAGGDSMNTEAFF. The DNA for the CDR3 is TGCAGTGCTGGGGGGGACAGCATGAACACTGAAGCTTTCTTT.

The V and J genes are TRBV5-1 and TRBJ2-7, with 12 bases lining up with TRBD1. This CDR3 is 14 amino acids long. Germline V CDR1 and CDR2: SGHRS, YFSETQ. Trimming at V came to 4 bases and at J to 5 bases, leaving 4 bases not matched to a gene. The CDR3 spells CASSVGDRGHEQYF. The CDR3 nucleotides are TGCGCCAGCAGCGTGGGGGACAGGGGGCACGAGCAGTACTTC.

The rearrangement uses TRBV5-1 and TRBJ1-2, with D hard to call. V was clipped by 4 bases and J by 3 bases, with 10 bases between them. Germline-derived CDR1 and CDR2 are SGHRS and YFSETQ. The CDR3 is made up of 13 amino acids. CDR3 DNA sequence: TGCGCCAGCAGCCCGGACGCTCACTATGGCTACACCTTC. Encoded protein: CASSPDAHYGYTF.

This clonotype was seen a few times. The chain is built from TRBV27 and TRBJ2-7, with a tentative D call TRBD1 (5 bases). V was pared by 6 bases and J by 3 bases, with 6 bases between. The length of the CDR3 is 11 residues. Germline-derived CDR1 and CDR2 are MNHEY and SMNVEV (reference sequence). The CDR3 DNA reads TGTGCCAGCAGAACAGGCTACGAGCAGTACTTC. This codes for CASRTGYEQYF.

This clonotype has only a few counts. The rearrangement links TRBV9 to TRBJ2-7, with a possible D match to TRBD1 (5 bases). The closer fit of TRBJ2-5 to the DNA end suggests the J call may be wrong. There are 16 residues in the CDR3. Germline V CDR1 and CDR2: SGDLS, YYNGEE. The CDR3 DNA follows: TGTGCCAGCAGCCCAATCTTCGACAGCGTCGGTGGGACCCAGTACTTC. Translation gives CASSPIFDSVGGTQYF.

This clonotype came up a few times. The gene calls are TRBV10-3 and TRBJ1-2; D uncertain. Trimming removed 11 bases from V and 5 bases from J, with 21 bases in between. Germline V gene sequence: CDR1 ENHRY, CDR2 SYGVKD. CDR3 length equals 14 residues. CDR3 coding DNA: TGTGCCCCCAGCGTAAACAAGGACTCTTATGGCTACACCTTC. Encoded protein: CAPSVNKDSYGYTF.

This clonotype appeared a few times. The rearrangement links TRBV7-2 to TRBJ1-4; D not resolved. Per germline, CDR1 SGHTA and CDR2 FQGNSA. The CDR3 has 15 residues. The V and J ends lost 7 bases and 0 bases respectively, with 12 bases between them. Written as DNA, the CDR3 is TGTGCCAGCACCCTCGTGGGGACAACTAATGAAAAACTGTTTTTT. It translates to CASTLVGTTNEKLFF. Based on the CDR3 plus reference TRBV7-2 and TRBJ1-4, the full variable domain is GAGVSQSPSNKVTEKGKDVELRCDPISGHTALYWYRQSLGQGLEFLIYFQGNSAPDKSGLPSDRFSAERTGGSVSTLTIQRTQQEDSAVYLCASTLVGTTNEKLFFGSGTQLSVL.

This clonotype was seen more than once but under ten times. This chain connects TRBV6-6 to TRBJ1-5, with TRBD1 matching over 10 bases. There are 15 residues in the CDR3. Unmatched junction bases numbered 8, after V lost 6 bases and J lost 6 bases. Germline loops: CDR1 MNHNY, CDR2 SVGAGI (reference sequence). The CDR3 protein is CASSLSGQGFQPQHF. The CDR3 coding sequence is TGTGCCAGCAGCCTTTCGGGACAGGGGTTTCAGCCCCAGCATTTT.

This clonotype came up a few times. The chain is built from TRBV7-2 and TRBJ2-5; D possibly matches TRBD1 or TRBD2 (5 bases each). Trimming took off 2 bases at V and 3 bases at J, with 7 bases between the two ends. Germline CDR1 and CDR2: SGHTA and FQGNSA. There are 13 residues in the CDR3. The CDR3 nucleotides read TGTGCCAGCAGCTTATGGGACGAAGAGACCCAGTACTTC. Translation gives CASSLWDEETQYF. The full variable domain, rest sourced from reference TRBV7-2 and TRBJ2-5, is GAGVSQSPSNKVTEKGKDVELRCDPISGHTALYWYRQSLGQGLEFLIYFQGNSAPDKSGLPSDRFSAERTGGSVSTLTIQRTQQEDSAVYLCASSLWDEETQYFGPGTRLLVL.

The chain combines TRBV14 with TRBJ1-4; maybe TRBD1 (6 bases). Per the germline V gene, CDR1 is SGHDN and CDR2 is FVKESK. Trimming pared 1 base from V and 6 bases from J, leaving 12 bases between. CDR3 length: 15 amino acids. The DNA for the CDR3 is TGTGCCAGCAGCCAAGTGTGGGGGCTAGATGAAAAACTGTTTTTT. Residues: CASSQVWGLDEKLFF. Using reference TRBV14 and TRBJ1-4 for the parts outside the CDR3, the full variable domain is EAGVTQFPSHSVIEKGQTVTLRCDPISGHDNLYWYRRVMGKEIKFLLHFVKESKQDESGMPNNRFLAERTGGTYSTLKVQPAELEDSGVYFCASSQVWGLDEKLFFGSGTQLSVL.

The chain couples TRBV5-1 to TRBJ1-1; 9 bases fit TRBD1. J was trimmed by 3 bases and V by 3 bases; bases with no gene match: 9. Germline V lookup: CDR1 SGHRS, CDR2 YFSETQ. This CDR3 is built from 16 residues. The CDR3 sequence is CASSSNTGGADTEAFF. CDR3 sequence (DNA): TGCGCCAGCAGCTCAAACACAGGGGGCGCGGACACTGAAGCTTTCTTT.

Concerning this clonotype itself: Sequence at one end of the junction differs from germline and may be a read error. The chain uses TRBV5-1 and TRBJ1-1, with D unresolved. CDR3 length: 14 residues. CDR1 is SGHRS and CDR2 is YFSETQ in the germline V gene. The CDR3 region has the DNA TGCGCCAGCAGCTTGGCGGAGATGAACACTGGAGCTTTCTTT. Protein sequence: CASSLAEMNTGAFF. Full variable domain (remainder filled in from reference TRBV5-1 and TRBJ1-1): KAGVTQTPRYLIKTRGQQVTLSCSPISGHRSVSWYQQTPGQGLQFLFEYFSETQRNKGNFPGRFSGRQFSNSRSEMNVSTLELGDSALYLCASSLAEMNTGAFFGQGTRLTVV.

The chain combines TRBV27 with TRBJ1-5; D may be TRBD1 (5 bases). V lost 7 bases to trimming and J lost 0 bases, with 19 bases between them. This CDR3 comprises 17 residues. CDR1 and CDR2 (germline): MNHEY, SMNVEV (reference sequence). CDR3 sequence: CASKFRGTANSNQPQHF. CDR3 in DNA: TGTGCCAGCAAGTTTAGAGGGACGGCTAATAGCAATCAGCCCCAGCATTTT.

The chain links TRBV2 to TRBJ2-4, with D possibly being TRBD1 or TRBD2 (6 bases each). The CDR3 totals 14 residues. V was trimmed by 6 bases and J by 3 bases, leaving 12 bases between them. Per germline, CDR1 SNHLY and CDR2 FYNNEI. The CDR3 sequence: CASRGGLGKNIQYF. The CDR3 DNA follows: TGTGCCAGCAGGGGGGGCTTAGGCAAAAACATTCAGTACTTC. The whole variable domain, remainder taken from reference TRBV2 and TRBJ2-4, is EPEVTQTPSHQVTQMGQEVILRCVPISNHLYFYWYRQILGQKVEFLVSFYNNEISEKSEIFDDQFSVERPDGSNFTLKIRSTKLEDSAMYFCASRGGLGKNIQYFGAGTRLSVL.

This clonotype was counted many times. V is TRBV7-3 and J is TRBJ2-2; TRBD1 aligns across 7 bases. The CDR3 runs 15 residues. With V trimmed by 4 bases and J by 1 base, 3 bases remained unmatched. The germline gives CDR1 SGHTA, CDR2 FQGTGA. As DNA, the CDR3 is TGTGCCAGCAGCTCGAGGACAGGGAACACCGGGGAGCTGTTTTTT. It encodes CASSSRTGNTGELFF. Supplemented by reference TRBV7-3 and TRBJ2-2, the full variable domain reads GAGVSQTPSNKVTEKGKYVELRCDPISGHTALYWYRQSLGQGPEFLIYFQGTGAADDSGLPNDRFFAVRPEGSVSTLKIQRTERGDSAVYLCASSSRTGNTGELFFGEGSRLTVL.

The table lists this clonotype with a count of one. DNA for the CDR3: TGTGCCAGCAGCGTTGGGACAGGGCAAAATGAAAAACTGTTTTTT. Translated, it gives CASSVGTGQNEKLFF. The chain uses TRBV9 and TRBJ1-4, with TRBD1 matching over 9 bases. The V gene's germline CDR1 is SGDLS and CDR2 YYNGEE. The CDR3 is 15 amino acids. Trimming removed 2 bases from V and 5 bases from J; junction bases left unmatched: 4.

This clonotype was seen a few times. This chain uses TRBV12-3 or TRBV12-4 with TRBJ2-1; D not resolved. CDR3 length equals 16 residues. V was trimmed by 1 base and J by 4 bases, leaving 14 bases between them. In DNA form, the CDR3 reads TGTGCCAGCAGTTTAGGGGTGAAATTGCTTTACAATGAGCAGTTCTTC. It specifies CASSLGVKLLYNEQFF.